The clone carrying this T cell receptor beta chain was picked up one time. Its cognate antigen is unknown. These data belong to a study of T cell responses to AZD1222 COVID-19 vaccine. The CDR3 is 13 amino acids. Germline CDR1 reads MDHEN; CDR2 reads SYDVKM. Trimming left V 4 bases short and J 5 bases short, with 12 bases between. Study-level points and caveats: Females made up more of the donors, who were largely white British, and clonal diversity may have come out too low.

Sequenced by immunoSEQ multiplex PCR; TCRdb stores in-frame clones only, minus some. The repertoire includes roughly 130,000 clones, about nine tenths of them detected once, and approximately 8% sits in the top ten. This specimen was peripheral blood, taken on day 0 of AZD1222 vaccination. The clonotype was recovered from an adult in good health. This chain links TRBV28 with TRBJ2-7, with D perhaps matching TRBD1 (6 bases). The CDR3: CASSSGQSHEQYF. DNA for the CDR3: TGTGCCAGCAGTTCCGGACAGAGCCACGAGCAGTACTTC.